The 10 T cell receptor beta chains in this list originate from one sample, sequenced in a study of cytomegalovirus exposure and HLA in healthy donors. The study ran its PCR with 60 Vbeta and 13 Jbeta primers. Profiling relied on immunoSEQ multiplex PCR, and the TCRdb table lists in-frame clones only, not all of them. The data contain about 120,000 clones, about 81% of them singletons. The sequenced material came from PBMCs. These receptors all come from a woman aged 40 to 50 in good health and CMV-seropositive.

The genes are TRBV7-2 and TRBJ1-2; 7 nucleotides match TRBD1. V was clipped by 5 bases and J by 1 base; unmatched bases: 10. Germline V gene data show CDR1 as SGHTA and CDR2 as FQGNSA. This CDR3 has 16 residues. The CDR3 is CASSRGGGQDNYGYTF. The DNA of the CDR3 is TGTGCCAGCAGCCGAGGTGGAGGACAGGATAACTATGGCTACACCTTC.

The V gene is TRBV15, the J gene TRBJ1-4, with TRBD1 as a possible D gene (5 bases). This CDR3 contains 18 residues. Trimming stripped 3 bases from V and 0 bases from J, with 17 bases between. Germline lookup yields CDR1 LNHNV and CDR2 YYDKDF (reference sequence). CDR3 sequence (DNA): TGTGCCACCAGCAGTCTTCCCTCGGGGGGATCAACTAATGAAAAACTGTTTTTT. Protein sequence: CATSSLPSGGSTNEKLFF.

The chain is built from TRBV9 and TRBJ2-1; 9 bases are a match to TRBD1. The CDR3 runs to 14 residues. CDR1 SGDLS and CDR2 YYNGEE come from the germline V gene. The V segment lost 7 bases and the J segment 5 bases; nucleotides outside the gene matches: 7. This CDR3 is CASGPGQGNNEQFF. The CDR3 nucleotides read TGTGCCAGCGGACCGGGACAGGGTAACAATGAGCAGTTCTTC.

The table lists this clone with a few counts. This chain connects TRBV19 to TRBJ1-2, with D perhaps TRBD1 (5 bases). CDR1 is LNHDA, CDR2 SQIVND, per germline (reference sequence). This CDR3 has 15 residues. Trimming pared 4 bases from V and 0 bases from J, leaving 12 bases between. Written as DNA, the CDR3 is TGTGCCAGTAGTAGCGGGACTCCTGCTAACTATGGCTACACCTTC. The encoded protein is CASSSGTPANYGYTF.

This CDR3 is CASRNWTPNNEQFF. The CDR3 DNA is TGTGCCAGCAGGAATTGGACACCGAACAATGAGCAGTTCTTC. The chain recombines TRBV6-1 with TRBJ2-1, with D tentatively TRBD1 (5 bases). CDR1 is MNHNS, CDR2 SASEGT, per germline. The CDR3 contains 14 residues. Trimming removed 6 bases at V and 5 bases at J, with 14 bases between.

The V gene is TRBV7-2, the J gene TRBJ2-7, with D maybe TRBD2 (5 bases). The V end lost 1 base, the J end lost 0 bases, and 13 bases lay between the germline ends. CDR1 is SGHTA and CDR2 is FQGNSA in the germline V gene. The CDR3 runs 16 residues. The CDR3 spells CASSLDPGWSSYEQYF. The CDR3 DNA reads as TGTGCCAGCAGCTTAGACCCGGGATGGAGCTCCTACGAGCAGTACTTC.

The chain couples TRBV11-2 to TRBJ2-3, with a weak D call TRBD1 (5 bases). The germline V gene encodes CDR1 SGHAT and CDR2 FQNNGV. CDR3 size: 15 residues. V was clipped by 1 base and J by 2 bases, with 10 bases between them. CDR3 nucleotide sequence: TGTGCCAGCAGCTTAGTGTCAGGGTCCACAGATACGCAGTATTTT. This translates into CASSLVSGSTDTQYF.

The CDR3 loop is CASSLPGHPNEKLFF. The CDR3 DNA reads TGTGCCAGCAGCTTACCGGGACACCCCAATGAAAAACTGTTTTTT. This chain uses TRBV7-9 with TRBJ1-4; a possible D gene is TRBD1 (6 bases). Germline V gene sequence: CDR1 SEHNR, CDR2 FQNEAQ (reference sequence). V was cut by 2 bases and J by 5 bases, with 12 bases left in between. This CDR3 spans 15 amino acids.

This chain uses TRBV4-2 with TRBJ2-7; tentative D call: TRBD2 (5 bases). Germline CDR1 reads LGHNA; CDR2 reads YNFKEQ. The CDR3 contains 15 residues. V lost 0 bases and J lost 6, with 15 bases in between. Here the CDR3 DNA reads TGTGCCAGCAGCCAAGAGGCGGGCCCACCCGGCGAGCAGTACTTC. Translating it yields CASSQEAGPPGEQYF.

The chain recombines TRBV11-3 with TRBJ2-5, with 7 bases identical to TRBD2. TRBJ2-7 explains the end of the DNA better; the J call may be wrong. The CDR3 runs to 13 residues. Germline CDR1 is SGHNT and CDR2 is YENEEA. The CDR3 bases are TGTGCCAGCTCGGCGGGGGTGGACTACGAGCAGTACTTC. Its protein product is CASSAGVDYEQYF.